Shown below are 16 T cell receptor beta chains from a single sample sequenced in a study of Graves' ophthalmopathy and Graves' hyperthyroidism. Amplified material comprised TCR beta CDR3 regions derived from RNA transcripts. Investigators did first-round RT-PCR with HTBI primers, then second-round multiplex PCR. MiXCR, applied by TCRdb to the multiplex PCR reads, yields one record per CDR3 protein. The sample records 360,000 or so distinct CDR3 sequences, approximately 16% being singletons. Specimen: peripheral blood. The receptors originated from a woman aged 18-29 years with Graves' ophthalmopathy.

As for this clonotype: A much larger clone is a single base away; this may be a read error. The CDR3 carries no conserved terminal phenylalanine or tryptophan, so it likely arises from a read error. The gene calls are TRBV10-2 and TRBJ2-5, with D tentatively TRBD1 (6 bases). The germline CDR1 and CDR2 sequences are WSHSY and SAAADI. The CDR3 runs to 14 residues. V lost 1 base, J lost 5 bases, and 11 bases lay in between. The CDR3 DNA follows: TGCGCCAGCAGTGAGTTTCAGGGGCGGGAGACCCAGTACTCC. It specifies CASSEFQGRETQYS.

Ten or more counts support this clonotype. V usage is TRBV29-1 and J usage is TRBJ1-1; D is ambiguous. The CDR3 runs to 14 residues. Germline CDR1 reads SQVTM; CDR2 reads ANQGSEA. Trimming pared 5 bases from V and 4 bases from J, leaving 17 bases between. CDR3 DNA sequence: TGCAGCGTTCAATCGGACGGAGGGATCACTGAAGCTTTCTTT. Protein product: CSVQSDGGITEAFF.

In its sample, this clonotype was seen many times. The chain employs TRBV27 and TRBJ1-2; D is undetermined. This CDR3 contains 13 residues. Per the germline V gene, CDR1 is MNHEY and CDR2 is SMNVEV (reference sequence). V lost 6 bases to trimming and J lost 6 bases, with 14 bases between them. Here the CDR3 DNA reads TGTGCCAGCAGACGAACAGCTTATGATGGCTACACCTTC. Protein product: CASRRTAYDGYTF.

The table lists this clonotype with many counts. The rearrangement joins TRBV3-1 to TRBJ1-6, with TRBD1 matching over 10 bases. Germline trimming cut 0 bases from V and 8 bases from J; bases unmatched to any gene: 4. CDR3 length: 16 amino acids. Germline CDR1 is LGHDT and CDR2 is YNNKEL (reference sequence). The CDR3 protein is CASSQDGTGAYSPLHF. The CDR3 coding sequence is TGTGCCAGCAGCCAAGACGGGACAGGGGCTTATTCACCCCTCCACTTT.

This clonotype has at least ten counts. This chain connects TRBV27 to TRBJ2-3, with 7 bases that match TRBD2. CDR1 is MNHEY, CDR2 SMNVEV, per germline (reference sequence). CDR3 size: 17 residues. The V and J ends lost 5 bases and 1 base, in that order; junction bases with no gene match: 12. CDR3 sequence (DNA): TGTGCCAGCAGTCCCTGTAGCTGGGAGGGCTGCACAGATACGCAGTATTTT. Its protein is CASSPCSWEGCTDTQYF.

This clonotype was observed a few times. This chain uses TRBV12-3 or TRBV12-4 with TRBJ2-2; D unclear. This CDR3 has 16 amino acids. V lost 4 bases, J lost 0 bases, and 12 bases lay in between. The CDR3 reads CASSWPRQANTGELFF. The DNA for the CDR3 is TGTGCCAGCAGTTGGCCAAGGCAGGCGAACACCGGGGAGCTGTTTTTT.

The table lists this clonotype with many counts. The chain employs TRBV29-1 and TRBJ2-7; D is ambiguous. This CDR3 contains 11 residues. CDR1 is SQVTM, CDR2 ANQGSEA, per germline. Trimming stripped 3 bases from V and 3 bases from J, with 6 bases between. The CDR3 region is CSVESNYEQYF. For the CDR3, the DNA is TGCAGCGTTGAGAGTAACTACGAGCAGTACTTC.

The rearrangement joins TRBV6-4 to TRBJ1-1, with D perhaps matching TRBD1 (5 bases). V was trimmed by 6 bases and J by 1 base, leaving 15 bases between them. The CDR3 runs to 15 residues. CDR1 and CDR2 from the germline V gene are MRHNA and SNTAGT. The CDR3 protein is CASRDVGGPNTEAFF. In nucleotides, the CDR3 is TGTGCCAGCAGAGATGTTGGGGGACCGAACACTGAAGCTTTCTTT.

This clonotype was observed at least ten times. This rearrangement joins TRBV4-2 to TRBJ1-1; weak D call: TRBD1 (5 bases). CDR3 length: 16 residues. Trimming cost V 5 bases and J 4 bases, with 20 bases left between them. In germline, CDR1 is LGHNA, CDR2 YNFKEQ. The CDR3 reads CASSSQGRARSTEAFF. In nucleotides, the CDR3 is TGTGCCAGCAGCTCCCAAGGCAGGGCTCGAAGCACTGAAGCTTTCTTT.

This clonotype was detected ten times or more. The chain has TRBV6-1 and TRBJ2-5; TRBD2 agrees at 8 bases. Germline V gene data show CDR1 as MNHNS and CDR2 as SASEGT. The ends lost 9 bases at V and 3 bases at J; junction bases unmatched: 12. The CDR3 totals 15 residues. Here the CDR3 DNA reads TGTGCCAGTAAGACTTGGGCAGCGGGGGAAGAGACCCAGTACTTC. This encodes CASKTWAAGEETQYF.

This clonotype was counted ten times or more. The DNA of the CDR3 is TGTGCCAGCAGCCCGTACGGATTGGGTAACACCATATATTTT. Amino acid sequence: CASSPYGLGNTIYF. The chain is built from TRBV12-3 or TRBV12-4 and TRBJ1-3; D unclear. The CDR3 totals 14 residues. Trimming cost V 6 bases and J 7 bases, with 16 bases left between them.

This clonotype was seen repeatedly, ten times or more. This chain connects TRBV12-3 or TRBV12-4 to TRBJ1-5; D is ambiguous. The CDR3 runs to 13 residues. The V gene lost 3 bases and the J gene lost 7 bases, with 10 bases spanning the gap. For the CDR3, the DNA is TGTGCCAGCAGTTTGATCGGGGAGCAGCCCCAGCATTTT. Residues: CASSLIGEQPQHF.

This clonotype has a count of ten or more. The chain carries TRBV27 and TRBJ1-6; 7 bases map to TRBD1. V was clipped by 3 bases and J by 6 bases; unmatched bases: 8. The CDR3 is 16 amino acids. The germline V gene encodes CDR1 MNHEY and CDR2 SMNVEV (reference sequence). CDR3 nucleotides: TGTGCCAGCAGTTTGATCACGACAGGGAGTAATTCACCCCTCCACTTT. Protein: CASSLITTGSNSPLHF.

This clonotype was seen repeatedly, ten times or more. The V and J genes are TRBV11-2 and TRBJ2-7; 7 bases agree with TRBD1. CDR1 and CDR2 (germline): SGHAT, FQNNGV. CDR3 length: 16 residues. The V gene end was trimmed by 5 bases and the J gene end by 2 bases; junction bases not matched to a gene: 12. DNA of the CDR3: TGTGCCAGCAGCACTAGTCGACAGGGTCAGGCCTACGAGCAGTACTTC. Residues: CASSTSRQGQAYEQYF.

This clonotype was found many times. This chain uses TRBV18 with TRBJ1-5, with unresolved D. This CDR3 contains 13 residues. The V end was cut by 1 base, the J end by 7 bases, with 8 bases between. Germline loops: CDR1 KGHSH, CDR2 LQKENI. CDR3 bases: TGTGCCAGCTCACCACAAGGGCCCCAGCCCCAGCATTTT. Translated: CASSPQGPQPQHF.

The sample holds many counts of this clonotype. The DNA of the CDR3 is TGTGCCAGCAGTTTAGGTGGACGGAACTACGAGCAGTACTTC. Its protein is CASSLGGRNYEQYF. This chain joins TRBV12-3 or TRBV12-4 and TRBJ2-7, with D uncertain. V gave up 1 base and J gave up 3 bases, with 10 bases separating them. This CDR3 is built from 14 residues.